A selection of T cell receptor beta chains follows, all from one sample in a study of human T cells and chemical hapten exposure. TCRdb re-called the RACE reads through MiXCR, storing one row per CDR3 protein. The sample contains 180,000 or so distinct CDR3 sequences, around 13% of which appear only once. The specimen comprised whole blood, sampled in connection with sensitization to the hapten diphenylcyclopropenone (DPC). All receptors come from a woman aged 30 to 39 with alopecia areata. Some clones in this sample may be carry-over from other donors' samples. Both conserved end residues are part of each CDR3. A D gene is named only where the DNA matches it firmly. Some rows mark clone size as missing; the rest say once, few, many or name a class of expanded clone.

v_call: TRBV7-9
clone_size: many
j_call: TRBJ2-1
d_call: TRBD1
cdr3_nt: TGTGCCAGCAGCGGACAGGGGCGCGACAATGAGCAGTTCTTC
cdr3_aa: CASSGQGRDNEQFF

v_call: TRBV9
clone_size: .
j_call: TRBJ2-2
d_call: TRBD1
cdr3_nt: TGTGCCAGCAGCCCGGGGACAGTACAGAACACCGGGGAGCTGTTTTTT
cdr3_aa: CASSPGTVQNTGELFF

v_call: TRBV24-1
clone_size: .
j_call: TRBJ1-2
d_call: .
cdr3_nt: TGTGCCACCAGTGAAGGGGGGAGCTATGGCTACACCTTC
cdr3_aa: CATSEGGSYGYTF

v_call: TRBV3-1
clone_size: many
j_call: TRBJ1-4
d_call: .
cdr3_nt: TGTGCCAGCAGCCCGATGCCTATGAAGCAACTGTTTTTT
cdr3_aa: CASSPMPMKQLFF

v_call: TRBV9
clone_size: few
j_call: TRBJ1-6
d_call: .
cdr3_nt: TGTGCCAGCAGCGTAGACTCGGCAGGGTATAATTCACCCCTCCACTTT
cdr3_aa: CASSVDSAGYNSPLHF

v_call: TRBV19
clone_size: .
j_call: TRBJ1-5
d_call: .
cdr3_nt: TGTGCCAGTACCACGGACGCAAATAGCAATCAGCCCCAGCATTTT
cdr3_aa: CASTTDANSNQPQHF

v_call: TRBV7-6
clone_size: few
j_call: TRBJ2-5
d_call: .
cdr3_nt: TGTGCCAGCAGCCAGAAGGACTTCGAGATAGAGACCCAGTACTTC
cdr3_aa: CASSQKDFEIETQYF

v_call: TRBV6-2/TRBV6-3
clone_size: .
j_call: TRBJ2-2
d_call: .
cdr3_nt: TGTGCCAGCAGTTACGCGACACCTAACACCGGGGAGCTGTTTTTT
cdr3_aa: CASSYATPNTGELFF

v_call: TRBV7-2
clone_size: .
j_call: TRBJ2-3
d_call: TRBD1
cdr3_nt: TGTGCCAGCACGGTGGACAGGGACACAGATACGCAGTATTTT
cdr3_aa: CASTVDRDTDTQYF

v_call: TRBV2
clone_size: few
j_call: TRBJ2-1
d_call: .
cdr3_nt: TGTGCCAGCAGATTGGGCCGGGACAATGAGCAGTTCTTC
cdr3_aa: CASRLGRDNEQFF

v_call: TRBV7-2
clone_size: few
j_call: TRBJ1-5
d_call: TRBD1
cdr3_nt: TGTGCCAGCAGCTTAGATGTCCCCCAGGGGGCGAACAATCAGCCCCAGCATTTT
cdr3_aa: CASSLDVPQGANNQPQHF

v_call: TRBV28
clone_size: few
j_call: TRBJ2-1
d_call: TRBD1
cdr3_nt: TGTGCCAGCAGTGTCGGACAGGGAGGAGGGCAGTTCTTC
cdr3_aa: CASSVGQGGGQFF

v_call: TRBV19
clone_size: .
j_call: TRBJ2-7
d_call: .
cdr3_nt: TGTGCCAGTAGTCGGGGCGCAGACGCCTACCAGCAGTACTTC
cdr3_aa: CASSRGADAYQQYF

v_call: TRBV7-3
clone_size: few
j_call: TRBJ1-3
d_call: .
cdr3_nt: TGTGCCAGCAGCTTGACGGGGGATCCTTCTGGAAACACCATATATTTT
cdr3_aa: CASSLTGDPSGNTIYF